This TCR beta chain is drawn from a study of OX40 agonist ivuxolimab in advanced cancers. Overall study context: The dose-escalation group included hepatocellular carcinoma, melanoma, renal cell carcinoma and head and neck cancer.

Overall study results and limits: Dosing at 0.1 to 3.0 mg/kg was accompanied by clonal expansion of CD4+ and CD8+ blood T cells by week 6. Low levels of normalized T-cell clonal expansion also appeared in some nonresponders.

The ends were cut back, 2 bases at V and 5 bases at J, with 10 bases in the middle. The germline gives CDR1 MGHDK, CDR2 SYGVNS. The length of the CDR3 is 15 residues. Concerning this clone itself: Its antigen is still unknown.

Repertoires were generated with immunoSEQ multiplex PCR, while TCRdb's copy carries only in-frame clones and drops some. Of roughly 72,000 clones listed, around 94% are singletons. The specimen was CD4+ or CD8+ T cells sorted from blood, collected in a trial of the OX40 agonist ivuxolimab. This rearrangement joins TRBV25-1 to TRBJ2-6; no firm D call. The origin of this receptor is an adult with an advanced solid tumor such as melanoma, head and neck, liver or kidney cancer. CDR3 sequence: CASSEPGPWANVLTF. The CDR3 bases are TGTGCCAGCAGTGAACCCGGGCCCTGGGCCAACGTCCTGACTTTC.